The T cell receptor (beta chain) described here comes from a study of T cells in Graves' hyperthyroidism and ophthalmopathy. Unmatched junction bases numbered 5, after V lost 2 bases and J lost 4 bases. The CDR3 has 14 residues. CDR1 and CDR2 from the germline V gene are WNHNN and SYGVQD (reference sequence). Subjects aged 18 to 65 presented with newly diagnosed hyperthyroidism of less than 2 months' duration. Reasons for excluding patients were uncontrolled infection, other autoimmune disease, pregnancy or lactation. This clonotype came up a few times. TCR beta CDR3 sequences were amplified from RNA transcripts. HTBI primers were employed in a first-round RT-PCR of the TCR CDR3. TCRdb fed the multiplex PCR reads into MiXCR, producing one record per CDR3 protein. Of fewer than 800,000 distinct CDR3 sequences in the sample, 16% were seen once.

V usage is TRBV10-1 and J usage is TRBJ2-7, with 7 nucleotides matching TRBD2. The sample consisted of blood. The source of this sequence is a man younger than 35 with Graves' hyperthyroidism. In DNA, the CDR3 is TGCGCCAGCAGTGAGGGGGGGGACGGATACGAGCAGTACTTC. Translating gives CASSEGGDGYEQYF.